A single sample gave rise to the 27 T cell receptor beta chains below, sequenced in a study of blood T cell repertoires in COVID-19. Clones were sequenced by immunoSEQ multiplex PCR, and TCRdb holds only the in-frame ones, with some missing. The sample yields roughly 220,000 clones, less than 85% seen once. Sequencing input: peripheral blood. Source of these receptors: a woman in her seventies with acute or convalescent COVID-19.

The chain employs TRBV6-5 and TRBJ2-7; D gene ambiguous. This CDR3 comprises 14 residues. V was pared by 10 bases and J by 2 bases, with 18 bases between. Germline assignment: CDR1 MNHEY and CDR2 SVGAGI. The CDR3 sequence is CATSPRGWTYEQYF. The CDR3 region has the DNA TGTGCCACCTCCCCACGCGGCTGGACCTACGAGCAGTACTTC.

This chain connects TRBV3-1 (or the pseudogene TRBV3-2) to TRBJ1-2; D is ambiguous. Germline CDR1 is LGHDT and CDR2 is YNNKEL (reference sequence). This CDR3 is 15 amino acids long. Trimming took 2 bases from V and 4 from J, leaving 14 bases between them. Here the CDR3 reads CASSQRGGAPYGYTF. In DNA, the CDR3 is TGTGCCAGCAGCCAAAGAGGCGGAGCTCCCTATGGCTACACCTTC.

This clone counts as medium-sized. In DNA, the CDR3 is TGTGCCAGCAGCCCTAGAGAGGCCGGGGAGCTGTTTTTT. Its translation: CASSPREAGELFF. The V call is TRBV7-8, the J call TRBJ2-2; D uncertain. The germline V gene encodes CDR1 SGHVS and CDR2 FQNEAQ. V was clipped by 5 bases and J by 6 bases, with 10 bases between them. The CDR3 covers 13 residues.

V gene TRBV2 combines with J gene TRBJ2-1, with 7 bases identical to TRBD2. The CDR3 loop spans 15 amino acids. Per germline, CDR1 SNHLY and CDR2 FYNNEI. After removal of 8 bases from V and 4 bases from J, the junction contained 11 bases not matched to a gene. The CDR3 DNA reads TGTGCCAGCGCCCCCGGGCGGGAGTCTTACAATGAGCAGTTCTTC. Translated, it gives CASAPGRESYNEQFF.

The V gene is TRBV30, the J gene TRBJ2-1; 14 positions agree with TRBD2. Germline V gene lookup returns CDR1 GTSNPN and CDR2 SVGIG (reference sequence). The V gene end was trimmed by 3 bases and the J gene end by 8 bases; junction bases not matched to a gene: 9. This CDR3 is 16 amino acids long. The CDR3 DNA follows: TGTGCCTGGAGGGGACTAGCGGGAGAAAAGACAGATGAGCAGTTCTTC. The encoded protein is CAWRGLAGEKTDEQFF.

For the CDR3, the DNA is TGTGCCACCGGGACTTTCGCGAACACCGGGGAGCTGTTTTTT. This gives the protein CATGTFANTGELFF. The chain is built from TRBV24-1 and TRBJ2-2, with D possibly matching TRBD2 (6 bases). Trimming stripped 9 bases from V and 0 bases from J, with 10 bases between. The CDR3 covers 14 residues. The germline V gene encodes CDR1 KGHDR and CDR2 SFDVKD.

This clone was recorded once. The CDR3 nucleotides are TGTGCCAGCAGCCAGTATACAGGGCAGATTCTCTACGAGCAGTACTTC. Amino acid sequence: CASSQYTGQILYEQYF. V usage is TRBV3-1 (or the pseudogene TRBV3-2) and J usage is TRBJ2-7; D perhaps matches TRBD1 (6 bases). This CDR3 has 16 amino acids. CDR1 and CDR2 from the germline V gene are LGHDT and YNNKEL (reference sequence). The V and J ends lost 3 bases and 3 bases respectively, with 18 bases between them.

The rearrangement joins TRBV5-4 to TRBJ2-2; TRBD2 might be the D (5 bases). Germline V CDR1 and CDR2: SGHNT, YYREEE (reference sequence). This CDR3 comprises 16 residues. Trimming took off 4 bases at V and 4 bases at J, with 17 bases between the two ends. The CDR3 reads CASSPGGWGGTGELFF. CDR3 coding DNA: TGTGCCAGCAGCCCCGGCGGGTGGGGTGGCACCGGGGAGCTGTTTTTT. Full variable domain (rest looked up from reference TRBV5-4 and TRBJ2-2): ETGVTQSPTHLIKTRGQQVTLRCSSQSGHNTVSWYQQALGQGPQFIFQYYREEENGRGNFPPRFSGLQFPNYSSELNVNALELDDSALYLCASSPGGWGGTGELFFGEGSRLTVL.

CDR3 nucleotide sequence: TGCGCCAGCAGCACCGGACAGTCCCAGAGGACGGGCTACACCTTC. Amino acid sequence: CASSTGQSQRTGYTF. The genes are TRBV5-1 and TRBJ1-2; D might be TRBD1 (6 bases). V was clipped by 4 bases and J by 8 bases, with 21 bases between them. The CDR3 runs to 15 residues. Germline CDR1 is SGHRS and CDR2 is YFSETQ.

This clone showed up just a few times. CDR3 sequence (DNA): TGTGCCAGCAGCCCGAAGGCCGGGACTAGCGGGAGGGGATTGTTGGAGACCCAGTACTTC. Its translation is CASSPKAGTSGRGLLETQYF. The J gene is TRBJ2-5, the V gene TRBV21-1; the table's D call of TRBD2 was not tested on the DNA. TRBV21-1 is recorded as a pseudogene. The CDR3 covers 20 residues.

The CDR3 is CASTIGSIGAFF. The DNA for the CDR3 is TGTGCCAGCACCATTGGGAGTATAGGTGCTTTCTTT. The chain combines TRBV28 with TRBJ1-1; D is unresolved. V lost 7 bases, J lost 11 bases, and 17 bases lay in between. CDR3 size: 12 residues. In germline, CDR1 is MDHEN, CDR2 SYDVKM.

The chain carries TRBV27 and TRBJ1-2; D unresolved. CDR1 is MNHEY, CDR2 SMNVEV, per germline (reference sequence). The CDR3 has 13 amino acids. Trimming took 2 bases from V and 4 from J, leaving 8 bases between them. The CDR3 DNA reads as TGTGCCAGCAGTTTACCCGGCGGCTATGGCTACACCTTC. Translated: CASSLPGGYGYTF.

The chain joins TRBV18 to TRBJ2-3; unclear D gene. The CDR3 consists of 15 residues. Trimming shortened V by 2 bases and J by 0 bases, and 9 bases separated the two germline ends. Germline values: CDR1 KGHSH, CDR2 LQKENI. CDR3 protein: CASSPTVRSTDTQYF. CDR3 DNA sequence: TGTGCCAGCTCACCAACGGTACGGAGCACAGATACGCAGTATTTT. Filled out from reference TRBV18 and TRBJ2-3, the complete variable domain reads NAGVMQNPRHLVRRRGQEARLRCSPMKGHSHVYWYRQLPEEGLKFMVYLQKENIIDESGMPKERFSAEFPKEGPSILRIQQVVRGDSAAYFCASSPTVRSTDTQYFGPGTRLTVL.

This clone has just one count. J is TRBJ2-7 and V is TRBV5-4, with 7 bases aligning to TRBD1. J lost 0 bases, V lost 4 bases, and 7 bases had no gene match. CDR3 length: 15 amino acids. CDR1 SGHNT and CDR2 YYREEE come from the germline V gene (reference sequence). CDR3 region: CASSQPGTVSYEQYF. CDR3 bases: TGTGCCAGCAGCCAGCCCGGGACAGTCTCCTACGAGCAGTACTTC.

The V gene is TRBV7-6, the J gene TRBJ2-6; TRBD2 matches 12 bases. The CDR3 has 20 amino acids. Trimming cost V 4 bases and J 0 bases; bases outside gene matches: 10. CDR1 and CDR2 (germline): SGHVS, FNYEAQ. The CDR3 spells CASSSRTSGAFSSGANVLTF. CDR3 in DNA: TGTGCCAGCAGCTCCCGGACTAGCGGGGCCTTCAGCTCTGGGGCCAACGTCCTGACTTTC.

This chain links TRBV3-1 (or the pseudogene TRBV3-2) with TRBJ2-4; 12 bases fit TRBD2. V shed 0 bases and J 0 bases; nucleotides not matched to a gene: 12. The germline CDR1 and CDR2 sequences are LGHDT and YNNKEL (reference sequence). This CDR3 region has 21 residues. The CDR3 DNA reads TGTGCCAGCAGCCAAGAATTTGCGACTAGCGGGAGCCGCCGAGCCAAAAACATTCAGTACTTC. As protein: CASSQEFATSGSRRAKNIQYF.

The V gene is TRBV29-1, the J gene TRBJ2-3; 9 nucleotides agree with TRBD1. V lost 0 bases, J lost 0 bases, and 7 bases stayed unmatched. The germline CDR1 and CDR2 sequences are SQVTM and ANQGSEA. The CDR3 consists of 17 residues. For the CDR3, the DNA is TGCAGCGTTGAAGAGGGGGGACAGGGATTAAGCACAGATACGCAGTATTTT. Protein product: CSVEEGGQGLSTDTQYF.

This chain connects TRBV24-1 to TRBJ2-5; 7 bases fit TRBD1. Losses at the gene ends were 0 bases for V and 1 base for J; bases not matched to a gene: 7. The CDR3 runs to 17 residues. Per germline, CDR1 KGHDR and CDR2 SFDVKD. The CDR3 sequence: CATSDLESGQFQETQYF. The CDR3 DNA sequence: TGTGCCACCAGTGATTTGGAGTCGGGACAGTTCCAAGAGACCCAGTACTTC.

The CDR3 coding sequence is TGTGCCAGCTGCCGGGACAGGGGTCGAGAGCAGTACTTC. This translates into CASCRDRGREQYF. J is TRBJ2-7 and V is TRBV5-4, with 10 positions matching TRBD1. V gave up 7 bases and J gave up 7 bases; unmatched junction bases: 8. The CDR3 totals 13 residues. Germline values: CDR1 SGHNT, CDR2 YYREEE (reference sequence).

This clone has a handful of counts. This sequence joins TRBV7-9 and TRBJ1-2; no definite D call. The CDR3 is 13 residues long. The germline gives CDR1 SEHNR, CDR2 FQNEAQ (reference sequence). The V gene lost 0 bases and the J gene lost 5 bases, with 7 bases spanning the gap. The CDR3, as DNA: TGTGCCAGCAGCTTAGCGCGGGAATATGGCTACACCTTC. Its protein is CASSLAREYGYTF. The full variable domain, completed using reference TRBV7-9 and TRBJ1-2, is DTGVSQNPRHKITKRGQNVTFRCDPISEHNRLYWYRQTLGQGPEFLTYFQNEAQLEKSRLLSDRFSAERPKGSFSTLEIQRTEQGDSAMYLCASSLAREYGYTFGSGTRLTVV.

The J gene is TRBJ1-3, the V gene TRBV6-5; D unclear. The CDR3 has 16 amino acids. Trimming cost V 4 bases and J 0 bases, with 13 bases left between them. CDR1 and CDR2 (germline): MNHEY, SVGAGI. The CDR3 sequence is CASSSFTENSGNTIYF. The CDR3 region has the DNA TGTGCCAGCAGTTCATTCACAGAGAACTCTGGAAACACCATATATTTT.

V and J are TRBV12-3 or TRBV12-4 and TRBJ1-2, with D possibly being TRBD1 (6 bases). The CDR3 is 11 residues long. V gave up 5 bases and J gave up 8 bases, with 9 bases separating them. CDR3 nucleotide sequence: TGTGCCAGCAGTCTACAGGGCGGCTACACCTTC. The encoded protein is CASSLQGGYTF.

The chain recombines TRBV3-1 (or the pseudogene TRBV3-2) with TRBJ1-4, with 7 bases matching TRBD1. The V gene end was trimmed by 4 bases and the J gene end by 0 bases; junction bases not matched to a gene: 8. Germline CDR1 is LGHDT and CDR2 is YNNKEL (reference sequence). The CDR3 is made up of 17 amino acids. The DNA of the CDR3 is TGTGCCAGCAGCCGAAGAACAGGGGTTCCAACTAATGAAAAACTGTTTTTT. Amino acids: CASSRRTGVPTNEKLFF.

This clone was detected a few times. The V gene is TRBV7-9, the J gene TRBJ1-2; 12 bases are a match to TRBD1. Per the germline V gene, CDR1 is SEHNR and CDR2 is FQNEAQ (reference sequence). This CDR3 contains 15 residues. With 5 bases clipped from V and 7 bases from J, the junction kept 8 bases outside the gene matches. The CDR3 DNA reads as TGTGCCAGCAGCCCGGGACAGGGGGCTGTTGGTGGCTACACCTTC. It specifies CASSPGQGAVGGYTF.

CDR3 bases: TGTGCCAGCAGCTCCTATACCCCGGGACAGGAGGGGAACGAGCAGTACTTC. Its translation: CASSSYTPGQEGNEQYF. J is TRBJ2-7 and V is TRBV5-4; 8 bases are a match to TRBD1. Germline-derived CDR1 and CDR2 are SGHNT and YYREEE (reference sequence). The CDR3 covers 17 residues. Trimming cost V 3 bases and J 5 bases; bases outside gene matches: 16.

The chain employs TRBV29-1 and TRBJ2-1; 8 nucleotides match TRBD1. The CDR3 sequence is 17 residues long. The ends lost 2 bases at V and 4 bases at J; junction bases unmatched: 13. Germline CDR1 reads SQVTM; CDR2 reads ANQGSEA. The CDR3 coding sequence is TGCAGCGTTGAACGGGACAGGATGGCGACTCGGTACAATGAGCAGTTCTTC. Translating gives CSVERDRMATRYNEQFF.

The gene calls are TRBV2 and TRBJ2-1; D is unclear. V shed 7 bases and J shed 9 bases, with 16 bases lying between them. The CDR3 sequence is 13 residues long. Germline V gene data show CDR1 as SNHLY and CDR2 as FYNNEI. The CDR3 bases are TGTGCCAGCAACACGCGCGGCGGCGGTGAGCAGTTCTTC. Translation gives CASNTRGGGEQFF.